These 14 T cell receptor beta chains originate from one sample sequenced in a study of low-dose radiotherapy and immunotherapy resistance in tumors. Time point specified: before trial treatment. With a constant-region primer and a V-primer adapter, TCRs were subjected to approximately 21 PCR cycles of amplification. TCRdb ran MiXCR on the reads and lists one entry per CDR3 protein. In the table there are under 60,000 distinct CDR3 sequences, about an eighth of which are singletons. The specimen comprised PBMCs, sampled before treatment. The receptors come from a female donor with ovarian cancer.

Points on this clonotype: Given a far larger clone just one base away, this is likely a sequencing read error. The chain links TRBV27 to TRBJ2-1, with D possibly matching TRBD2 (5 bases). Between the trimmed V and J ends, which lost 3 bases and 7 bases, there was a span of 13 bases. The CDR3 has 14 amino acids. The germline V gene has CDR1 MNHEY and CDR2 SMNVEV (reference sequence). The CDR3 DNA reads as TGTGCCAGCAGTTTGAGTAGCGTAAGGAATGAGCAGTTCTTC. Translated: CASSLSSVRNEQFF.

This clonotype was seen many times. V is TRBV4-1 and J is TRBJ1-1; D perhaps matches TRBD1 (5 bases). This CDR3 is built from 14 residues. V was clipped by 1 base and J by 1 base, with 7 bases between them. CDR1 is MGHRA and CDR2 is YSYEKL in the germline V gene. The CDR3 bases are TGCGCCAGCAGCCAAGGCCAGGGGAACACTGAAGCTTTCTTT. This gives the protein CASSQGQGNTEAFF.

This clonotype has at least ten counts. The chain links TRBV5-1 to TRBJ2-7; TRBD2 matches 12 bases. The germline V gene encodes CDR1 SGHRS and CDR2 YFSETQ. This CDR3 region has 16 residues. The ends lost 4 bases at V and 2 bases at J; junction bases unmatched: 7. CDR3 amino acids: CASSTAGLAGTYEQYF. CDR3 bases: TGCGCCAGCAGCACGGCCGGACTAGCGGGAACCTACGAGCAGTACTTC.

This clonotype was seen ten or more times. The chain is built from TRBV7-2 and TRBJ2-7, with 7 nucleotides matching TRBD1. With 0 bases clipped from V and 6 bases from J, the junction kept 11 bases outside the gene matches. The CDR3 has 16 residues. The germline V gene has CDR1 SGHTA and CDR2 FQGNSA. CDR3 nucleotides: TGTGCCAGCAGCTTAGCAGGACCGGGACAGAGGCGCGAGCAGTACTTC. This gives the protein CASSLAGPGQRREQYF.

The table lists this clonotype with many counts. The J gene is TRBJ1-4, the V gene TRBV3-1; a weak D match, TRBD1 (6 bases). The CDR3 runs 14 residues. Trimming removed 4 bases from V and 5 bases from J, with 11 bases in between. CDR1 is LGHDT, CDR2 YNNKEL, per germline (reference sequence). The CDR3 DNA reads TGTGCCAGCAGCCTACAGGGCGGCAATGAAAAACTGTTTTTT. Its protein is CASSLQGGNEKLFF.

This clonotype was found many times. The chain has TRBV3-1 and TRBJ1-1; D call uncertain. Germline V gene lookup returns CDR1 LGHDT and CDR2 YNNKEL (reference sequence). The CDR3 runs 13 residues. V dropped 6 bases and J dropped 1 base, with 9 bases sitting between them. The CDR3 DNA follows: TGTGCCAGCAGTTTCGGAAAGAACACTGAAGCTTTCTTT. This encodes CASSFGKNTEAFF.

This rearrangement joins TRBV20-1 to TRBJ2-7; TRBD1 matches at 8 bases. J lost 2 bases, V lost 0 bases, and 6 bases had no gene match. The CDR3 contains 15 residues. Germline V gene sequence: CDR1 DFQATT, CDR2 SNEGSKA (reference sequence). The CDR3 DNA sequence: TGCAGTGCTAGAGATCAGGGACAGGCGACCTACGAGCAGTACTTC. Its translation: CSARDQGQATYEQYF.

This clonotype was recorded at least ten times. This chain links TRBV18 with TRBJ1-1; perhaps TRBD1 as D (5 bases). CDR3 length: 13 residues. CDR1 is KGHSH, CDR2 LQKENI, per germline. V lost 3 bases and J lost 4, with 9 bases in between. The CDR3 is CASSPAGSTEAFF. The DNA for the CDR3 is TGTGCCAGCTCACCCGCAGGGAGCACTGAAGCTTTCTTT.

This clonotype occurred many times. V usage is TRBV10-3 and J usage is TRBJ2-7; either TRBD1 or TRBD2 may supply D (5 bases each). Trimming removed 10 bases at V and 2 bases at J, with 15 bases between. The CDR3 covers 13 residues. Germline lookup yields CDR1 ENHRY and CDR2 SYGVKD. The chain's CDR3 is CATNRDGPYEQYF. The CDR3 region has the DNA TGTGCCACGAACCGGGACGGACCCTACGAGCAGTACTTC.

The sample holds a few counts of this clonotype. A read error likely explains this, since a far larger clone differs by one base. The V call is TRBV5-6, the J call TRBJ2-4; 7 bases agree with TRBD2. The germline gives CDR1 SGHDT, CDR2 YYEEEE. The CDR3 runs 15 residues. The CDR3 DNA is TGTGCCAGCGGCTTTCGGGGGGTTCAATTTCGGGAGCAGTACTTC. Translated: CASGFRGVQFREQYF. Variable domain in full (rest from reference TRBV5-6 and TRBJ2-4): DAGVTQSPTHLIKTRGQQVTLRCSPKSGHDTVSWYQQALGQGPQFIFQYYEEEERQRGNFPDRFSGHQFPNYSSELNVNALLLGDSALYLCASGFRGVQFREQYFGAGTRLSVL.

This clonotype was seen repeatedly, ten times or more. The chain recombines TRBV6-5 with TRBJ2-6, with 16 bases that match TRBD2. The V gene's germline CDR1 is MNHEY and CDR2 SVGAGI. This CDR3 comprises 19 residues. V gave up 6 bases and J gave up 0 bases; unmatched junction bases: 5. The CDR3 is CASRGLAGGLSSGANVLTF. The CDR3 nucleotides are TGTGCCAGCAGGGGACTAGCGGGGGGGCTGAGCTCTGGGGCCAACGTCCTGACTTTC.

Many counts were recorded for this clonotype. The chain combines TRBV7-3 with TRBJ2-7, with D perhaps being TRBD1 or TRBD2 (5 bases each). The germline V gene encodes CDR1 SGHTA and CDR2 FQGTGA. This CDR3 spans 14 amino acids. The ends were cut back, 5 bases at V and 0 bases at J, with 11 bases in the middle. The CDR3 here is CASSEGDHSYEQYF. The DNA of the CDR3 is TGTGCCAGCAGCGAAGGGGACCACTCCTACGAGCAGTACTTC.

This clonotype was observed many times. This chain uses TRBV10-2 with TRBJ2-1; 10 nucleotides line up with TRBD2. CDR1 is WSHSY and CDR2 is SAAADI in the germline V gene. V was clipped by 1 base and J by 9 bases; unmatched bases: 9. The CDR3 contains 16 residues. The DNA for the CDR3 is TGCGCCAGCAGTGAGTTTGGTGTCTGGACTAGCGGTGAGCAGTTCTTC. Translating it yields CASSEFGVWTSGEQFF.

This clonotype was picked up many times. The chain recombines TRBV11-2 with TRBJ2-1; D gene ambiguous. Germline V CDR1 and CDR2: SGHAT, FQNNGV. The germline V and J ends were trimmed by 2 bases and 9 bases, with 5 bases remaining between them. The CDR3 runs to 11 residues. CDR3 nucleotide sequence: TGTGCCAGCAGCTTAAAGACTGAGCAGTTCTTC. Translated, it gives CASSLKTEQFF.